This passage covers 21 T cell receptor beta chains from one sample sequenced in a study of cytomegalovirus exposure and HLA in healthy donors. The PCR employed 60 Vbeta primers together with 13 Jbeta primers. Some clones are missing from TCRdb's copy, which holds only in-frame ones; the method was immunoSEQ multiplex PCR. This sample carries about 200,000 clones, around 75% of them seen once, and the ten largest clones take 1.5% to 2%. Sequenced material: PBMCs. Every receptor here comes from a woman aged 30 to 39 in good health and CMV-seronegative.

V is TRBV30 and J is TRBJ1-1; the D is unclear. CDR1 and CDR2 (germline): GTSNPN, SVGIG (reference sequence). The CDR3 runs to 9 residues. V dropped 6 bases and J dropped 5 bases, with 4 bases sitting between them. The CDR3 protein is CACYTEAFF. CDR3 coding DNA: TGTGCCTGCTATACTGAAGCTTTCTTT.

In nucleotides, the CDR3 is TGTGCCGGAGGGGGGCGGGGGTGGAATGAGCAGTTCTTC. Its translation: CAGGGRGWNEQFF. The J gene is TRBJ2-1, the V gene TRBV30, with D perhaps matching TRBD2 (7 bases). The germline V gene encodes CDR1 GTSNPN and CDR2 SVGIG (reference sequence). The CDR3 totals 13 residues. The V end was cut by 8 bases, the J end by 7 bases, with 18 bases between.

The CDR3 here is CASSLQGISSYEQYF. The CDR3 DNA reads TGTGCCAGCAGCTTACAGGGGATCAGCTCCTACGAGCAGTACTTC. The V gene is TRBV7-6, the J gene TRBJ2-5; tentatively, D is TRBD1 (6 bases). With the DNA end fitting TRBJ2-7 better, the J assignment may be wrong. The CDR3 is made up of 15 amino acids. CDR1 SGHVS and CDR2 FNYEAQ come from the germline V gene.

The chain is built from TRBV19 and TRBJ2-7; 7 nucleotides agree with TRBD2. Per germline, CDR1 LNHDA and CDR2 SQIVND (reference sequence). The CDR3 has 15 amino acids. J gave up 2 bases and V 6 bases, and 10 bases lay outside the gene matches. CDR3 in amino acids: CASSEQAGRTYEQYF. The CDR3 DNA follows: TGTGCCAGTAGCGAACAAGCCGGGAGGACCTACGAGCAGTACTTC.

V and J are TRBV25-1 and TRBJ2-1; D is possibly TRBD1 (6 bases). With 6 bases removed from V and 9 bases from J, the gap between germline ends came to 12 bases. This CDR3 region has 12 residues. Per the germline V gene, CDR1 is MGHDK and CDR2 is SYGVNS. Here the CDR3 DNA reads TGTGCCAGCAGGACGAGGGGGATTGAGCAGTTCTTC. Its protein product is CASRTRGIEQFF.

The V gene is TRBV9, the J gene TRBJ2-1; 7 bases are shared with TRBD2. CDR3 size: 17 residues. After removal of 3 bases from V and 7 bases from J, the junction contained 16 bases not matched to a gene. Germline CDR1 is SGDLS and CDR2 is YYNGEE. The CDR3 DNA reads TGTGCCAGCAGCGCAGATCGAGCCGGGACTACCTGGAATGAGCAGTTCTTC. Its translation: CASSADRAGTTWNEQFF.

V is TRBV27 and J is TRBJ2-1; 7 nucleotides line up with TRBD1. This CDR3 contains 14 residues. The germline V gene encodes CDR1 MNHEY and CDR2 SMNVEV (reference sequence). Losses at the gene ends were 3 bases for V and 4 bases for J; bases not matched to a gene: 3. The CDR3 reads CASSLTGLYNEQFF. The DNA of the CDR3 is TGTGCCAGCAGTTTGACAGGGCTTTACAATGAGCAGTTCTTC.

The count of this clone is one. This chain uses TRBV11-2 with TRBJ2-7; D call uncertain. Looked up from germline, CDR1 is SGHAT and CDR2 is FQNNGV. Trimming removed 1 base at V and 0 bases at J, with 13 bases between. CDR3 length: 16 amino acids. The CDR3 coding sequence is TGTGCCAGCAGCTTAGGGGTAGACTTAGGCTCCTACGAGCAGTACTTC. Translated: CASSLGVDLGSYEQYF.

This sequence joins TRBV14 and TRBJ2-7; 7 nucleotides align to TRBD2. V lost 1 base, J lost 3 bases, and 6 bases stayed unmatched. Looked up from germline, CDR1 is SGHDN and CDR2 is FVKESK. The CDR3 is 15 residues long. The CDR3 protein is CASSQGAGVYYEQYF. The CDR3 DNA reads TGTGCCAGCAGCCAAGGGGCGGGGGTTTACTACGAGCAGTACTTC.

The chain couples TRBV29-1 to TRBJ1-1, with no clear D. The CDR3 loop spans 11 amino acids. Trimming removed 6 bases from V and 2 bases from J, with 7 bases in between. Germline V CDR1 and CDR2: SQVTM, ANQGSEA. The CDR3 DNA follows: TGCAGCGTGAACAAAAACACTGAAGCTTTCTTT. It is translated as CSVNKNTEAFF.

The chain joins TRBV5-4 to TRBJ1-4; 10 bases agree with TRBD1. The CDR3 consists of 15 residues. The germline CDR1 and CDR2 sequences are SGHNT and YYREEE (reference sequence). Trimming took 0 bases from V and 5 from J; bases not matched to a gene: 1. CDR3 coding DNA: TGTGCCAGCAGCTTGGGACAGGGGGCGAATGAAAAACTGTTTTTT. This sequence encodes CASSLGQGANEKLFF. Full variable domain (rest looked up from reference TRBV5-4 and TRBJ1-4): ETGVTQSPTHLIKTRGQQVTLRCSSQSGHNTVSWYQQALGQGPQFIFQYYREEENGRGNFPPRFSGLQFPNYSSELNVNALELDDSALYLCASSLGQGANEKLFFGSGTQLSVL.

V usage is TRBV5-6 and J usage is TRBJ2-5; D is unclear. The last part of the DNA fits TRBJ2-7 better; the J call may be wrong. CDR1 is SGHDT and CDR2 is YYEEEE in the germline V gene. CDR3 size: 15 residues. CDR3 coding DNA: TGTGCCAGCAGCTTGGATACGGGTTTCTCCTACGAGCAGTACTTC. As protein: CASSLDTGFSYEQYF.

CDR3 residues: CASRVQGASTEAFF. DNA of the CDR3: TGCGCCAGCAGGGTACAGGGGGCAAGCACTGAAGCTTTCTTT. The V and J genes are TRBV5-1 and TRBJ1-1; 9 bases fit TRBD1. V lost 5 bases and J lost 4; bases outside the gene matches: 6. Germline values: CDR1 SGHRS, CDR2 YFSETQ. The CDR3 spans 14 residues. Variable domain in full (rest from reference TRBV5-1 and TRBJ1-1): KAGVTQTPRYLIKTRGQQVTLSCSPISGHRSVSWYQQTPGQGLQFLFEYFSETQRNKGNFPGRFSGRQFSNSRSEMNVSTLELGDSALYLCASRVQGASTEAFFGQGTRLTVV.

In this sample, this clone turned up a few times. The V gene is TRBV19, the J gene TRBJ1-2; no reliable D call. This CDR3 has 13 residues. Germline lookup yields CDR1 LNHDA and CDR2 SQIVND (reference sequence). V lost 5 bases to trimming and J lost 10 bases, with 17 bases between them. The CDR3: CASSSKATSDYTF. Here the CDR3 DNA reads TGTGCCAGTAGTTCCAAAGCGACTTCGGACTACACCTTC.

This clone has just a few counts. The chain combines TRBV6-1 with TRBJ1-5; D uncertain. The CDR3 is made up of 14 amino acids. Trimming removed 7 bases at V and 1 base at J, with 11 bases between. Germline V gene data show CDR1 as MNHNS and CDR2 as SASEGT. CDR3 loop: CASISEWSNQPQHF. Written as DNA, the CDR3 is TGTGCCAGCATCTCTGAGTGGAGCAATCAGCCCCAGCATTTT.

The chain employs TRBV2 and TRBJ2-7; 7 bases agree with TRBD1. J was trimmed by 2 bases and V by 6 bases; bases with no gene match: 4. CDR1 and CDR2 from the germline V gene are SNHLY and FYNNEI. The CDR3 runs 13 residues. Written as DNA, the CDR3 is TGTGCCAGCAGGCGAGGGGGCACCTACGAGCAGTACTTC. Encoded protein: CASRRGGTYEQYF.

The J gene is TRBJ1-3, the V gene TRBV4-1; perhaps TRBD1 as D (5 bases). The V end was cut by 6 bases, the J end by 2 bases, with 8 bases between. Germline CDR1 and CDR2: MGHRA and YSYEKL. The CDR3 is made up of 13 amino acids. The CDR3 protein is CASRPTAGNTIYF. CDR3 coding DNA: TGCGCCAGCAGACCGACAGCTGGAAACACCATATATTTT.

The rearrangement uses TRBV2 and TRBJ1-2; TRBD1 agrees at 9 bases. V lost 6 bases and J lost 8; bases outside the gene matches: 7. From germline, CDR1 is SNHLY and CDR2 FYNNEI. The CDR3 is 13 residues long. The CDR3 spells CASREGQGYGYTF. The CDR3 DNA sequence: TGTGCCAGCAGAGAGGGACAGGGCTACGGCTACACCTTC. Together with reference TRBV2 and TRBJ1-2, the CDR3 gives the full variable domain: EPEVTQTPSHQVTQMGQEVILRCVPISNHLYFYWYRQILGQKVEFLVSFYNNEISEKSEIFDDQFSVERPDGSNFTLKIRSTKLEDSAMYFCASREGQGYGYTFGSGTRLTVV.

CDR3 loop: CSVERAGGYNEQFF. The CDR3 bases are TGCAGCGTTGAAAGGGCGGGAGGCTACAATGAGCAGTTCTTC. This chain joins TRBV29-1 and TRBJ2-1; 8 nucleotides align to TRBD2. Germline V gene sequence: CDR1 SQVTM, CDR2 ANQGSEA. V lost 2 bases and J lost 3; bases outside the gene matches: 3. The CDR3 is made up of 14 amino acids.

To note about this clone: One junction end does not reproduce the germline sequence, and a read error may be involved. In DNA form, the CDR3 reads TGTGCCAGCAGCCTAGCGGCAGTTGGCAGGGGAAAAGGGTATGGCTACACCTTC. Its protein is CASSLAAVGRGKGYGYTF. The V and J genes are TRBV7-9 and TRBJ1-2; a weak D match, TRBD1 (6 bases). This CDR3 is built from 18 residues. Germline loops: CDR1 SEHNR, CDR2 FQNEAQ (reference sequence).

The V gene is TRBV6-1, the J gene TRBJ1-2; TRBD1 matches 9 bases. The CDR3 sequence is 14 residues long. Germline loops: CDR1 MNHNS, CDR2 SASEGT. V lost 5 bases to trimming and J lost 8 bases; unmatched junction nucleotides: 9. For the CDR3, the DNA is TGTGCCAGCAGTACCCGGGGGACAGGGTGGGGCTACACCTTC. Protein sequence: CASSTRGTGWGYTF.